Listed here are 17 T cell receptor beta chains from one sample, sequenced in a study of preoperative IRX-2 immunotherapy in early breast cancer. The treatment here: preoperative locoregional IRX-2 cytokine immunotherapy. Sequencing used immunoSEQ multiplex PCR; TCRdb keeps in-frame clones, though not all of them. The table has about 38,000 clones, 80% to 90% seen once; the top ten hold around 1.5%. The specimen was lymph node tissue, collected after IRX-2 immunotherapy. The receptor set was obtained from a human donor with breast cancer.

As to this clone: An end of the junction does not agree with germline; a read error may underlie this. The chain has TRBV2 and TRBJ1-6, with 10 bases lining up with TRBD1. The germline CDR1 and CDR2 sequences are SNHLY and FYNNEI. The CDR3 has 12 amino acids. As DNA, the CDR3 is TGTGCCAGCAAAGGGGACAGGGGATTGTTTTTCTTT. Protein: CASKGDRGLFFF.

The chain carries TRBV7-1 and TRBJ1-2; D is perhaps TRBD1 (6 bases). TRBV7-1 is an open reading frame, and its role is uncertain. V gave up 4 bases and J gave up 4 bases, with 13 bases separating them. The CDR3 contains 14 residues. Written as DNA, the CDR3 is TGTGCCAGCAGCTTATGGGGGGCCCCCTATGGCTACACCTTC. Translating gives CASSLWGAPYGYTF.

The CDR3 DNA reads TGTGCCAGCACGCTAATTCGAGGGACTGGCTACACCTTC. This translates into CASTLIRGTGYTF. The rearrangement joins TRBV7-4 to TRBJ1-2; tentative D call: TRBD1 (5 bases). The CDR3 length is 13 residues. CDR1 and CDR2 from the germline V gene are SGHVT and SQSDAQ. Trimming stripped 7 bases from V and 7 bases from J, with 16 bases between. The entire variable domain, with the rest obtained from reference TRBV7-4 and TRBJ1-2, is as follows: GAGVSQSPRYKVAKRGRDVALRCDSISGHVTLYWYRQTLGQGSEVLTYSQSDAQRDKSGRPSGRFSAERPERSVSTLKIQRTEQGDSAVYLCASTLIRGTGYTFGSGTRLTVV.

The rearrangement joins TRBV6-8 to TRBJ2-1; the match to TRBD1 covers 8 bases. CDR1 is MNHGY and CDR2 is SAAAGT in the germline V gene. After removal of 5 bases from V and 0 bases from J, the junction contained 3 bases not matched to a gene. The CDR3 runs 15 residues. CDR3 bases: TGTGCCAGCAGTACCACAGGGGGCTCCTACAATGAGCAGTTCTTC. This gives the protein CASSTTGGSYNEQFF.

The chain combines TRBV6-8 with TRBJ1-5; D is possibly TRBD1 (5 bases). V was pared by 0 bases and J by 1 base, with 7 bases between. This CDR3 region has 15 residues. Germline assignment: CDR1 MNHGY and CDR2 SAAAGT. CDR3 sequence (DNA): TGTGCCAGCAGTTACTCCCAGGGAAGCAATCAGCCCCAGCATTTT. Its protein product is CASSYSQGSNQPQHF.

The chain employs TRBV14 and TRBJ1-3; D unresolved. Germline V lookup: CDR1 SGHDN, CDR2 FVKESK. V shed 0 bases and J shed 2 bases, with 8 bases lying between them. The CDR3 runs to 15 residues. The CDR3 loop is CASSQDPGPGNTIYF. CDR3 coding DNA: TGTGCCAGCAGCCAAGATCCAGGTCCTGGAAACACCATATATTTT.

This chain connects TRBV19 to TRBJ2-7, with unresolved D. V lost 1 base to trimming and J lost 6 bases, with 19 bases between them. The CDR3 totals 16 residues. The germline V gene encodes CDR1 LNHDA and CDR2 SQIVND (reference sequence). The CDR3 sequence is CASSIGEISSRGEQYF. CDR3 DNA: TGTGCCAGTAGTATAGGAGAGATATCCTCCCGAGGCGAGCAGTACTTC.

The chain joins TRBV6-8 to TRBJ2-1, with 8 nucleotides matching TRBD2. The germline CDR1 and CDR2 sequences are MNHGY and SAAAGT. The J segment lost 8 bases and the V segment lost 3 bases, leaving 3 bases of the junction unmatched. The CDR3 length is 13 residues. CDR3 protein: CASSYAGGHEQFF. For the CDR3, the DNA is TGTGCCAGCAGTTATGCGGGGGGCCATGAGCAGTTCTTC.

In this sample, this clone turned up a few times. This chain's CDR3 is CASSRPDSPSQFF. CDR3 nucleotides: TGTGCCAGCTCACGTCCGGACTCCCCCAGTCAGTTCTTC. This chain links TRBV18 with TRBJ2-1, with TRBD2 as a possible D gene (5 bases). The CDR3 contains 13 residues. V lost 4 bases to trimming and J lost 13 bases, with 17 bases between them. Looked up from germline, CDR1 is KGHSH and CDR2 is LQKENI.

This clone was detected a few times. The V gene is TRBV6-8, the J gene TRBJ1-1, with TRBD1 as a possible D gene (6 bases). The germline V and J ends were trimmed by 6 bases and 1 base, with 9 bases remaining between them. The CDR3 runs 13 residues. Looked up from germline, CDR1 is MNHGY and CDR2 is SAAAGT. The CDR3 DNA sequence: TGTGCCAGCAGGGGGACATCGAACACTGAAGCTTTCTTT. Translation: CASRGTSNTEAFF.

The rearrangement joins TRBV22-1 to TRBJ2-1; the table names TRBD2, a call not compared with the DNA. TRBV22-1 is a pseudogene segment. There are 16 residues in the CDR3. CDR3 sequence (DNA): TGTGCCACCAGTGGAAAGGGCGGGGGGACCTACAATGAGCAGTTCTTC. Amino acid sequence: CATSGKGGGTYNEQFF.

This chain joins TRBV4-1 and TRBJ2-7; possibly TRBD1 for D (5 bases). There are 16 residues in the CDR3. Trimming pared 0 bases from V and 9 bases from J, leaving 21 bases between. The germline gives CDR1 MGHRA, CDR2 YSYEKL. In DNA, the CDR3 is TGCGCCAGCAGCCAAGATGAAGGGGAAGCTCCTACGATGCAGTACTTC. This codes for CASSQDEGEAPTMQYF.

The chain combines TRBV6-8 with TRBJ2-7; the D is unclear. Germline V gene sequence: CDR1 MNHGY, CDR2 SAAAGT. The CDR3 contains 12 residues. The V end lost 7 bases, the J end lost 3 bases, and 10 bases lay between the germline ends. The CDR3 spells CASTRNYYEQYF. CDR3 sequence (DNA): TGTGCCAGCACCAGAAACTACTACGAGCAGTACTTC.

The V call is TRBV15, the J call TRBJ1-2; D remains ambiguous. The germline V and J ends were trimmed by 3 bases and 8 bases, with 22 bases remaining between them. CDR3 length: 16 amino acids. Germline-derived CDR1 and CDR2 are LNHNV and YYDKDF (reference sequence). CDR3 region: CATSSGRTFLPGGYTF. The DNA of the CDR3 is TGTGCCACCAGCAGCGGACGGACCTTCCTCCCGGGGGGCTACACCTTC. The complete variable domain, with remaining parts taken from reference TRBV15 and TRBJ1-2, reads DAMVIQNPRYQVTQFGKPVTLSCSQTLNHNVMYWYQQKSSQAPKLLFHYYDKDFNNEADTPDNFQSRRPNTSFCFLDIRSPGLGDTAMYLCATSSGRTFLPGGYTFGSGTRLTVV.

V is TRBV28 and J is TRBJ1-1; D may be TRBD1 (6 bases). With 8 bases removed from V and 5 bases from J, the gap between germline ends came to 15 bases. The germline CDR1 and CDR2 sequences are MDHEN and SYDVKM. CDR3 size: 13 residues. The chain's CDR3 is CASHRLRGTEAFF. For the CDR3, the DNA is TGTGCCAGCCATAGACTGAGGGGGACTGAAGCTTTCTTT.

V gene TRBV4-1 combines with J gene TRBJ1-2; possible D gene TRBD1, 5 bases. CDR1 and CDR2 from the germline V gene are MGHRA and YSYEKL. The CDR3 is made up of 14 amino acids. Trimming took 0 bases from V and 3 from J, leaving 8 bases between them. The CDR3 DNA is TGCGCCAGCAGCCAAGATATGGGGGACTATGGCTACACCTTC. Protein sequence: CASSQDMGDYGYTF.

This sequence joins TRBV7-1 and TRBJ1-1; D remains unclear. TRBV7-1 counts as an open reading frame of uncertain function. V was cut by 4 bases and J by 1 base, with 7 bases left in between. The CDR3 extends over 13 amino acids. CDR3 sequence: CASSLMGNTEAFF. Here the CDR3 DNA reads TGTGCCAGCAGCTTAATGGGGAACACTGAAGCTTTCTTT.